These 19 T cell receptor beta chains originate from one sample sequenced in a study of PD-1 blockade in classical Hodgkin lymphoma. The time point: cycle 4 day 1 (C4D1), after 5 to 7 weeks of nivolumab. All patients relapsed after autologous stem cell transplantation, and brentuximab vedotin exposure varied. Sequencing used immunoSEQ multiplex PCR; TCRdb keeps in-frame clones, though not all of them. The data show over 20,000 clones, approximately 85% seen once. Sequences were derived from peripheral blood mononuclear cells (PBMCs), sampled before the fourth cycle of nivolumab. The receptors here all came from a human donor with classical Hodgkin lymphoma.

The CDR3 region has the DNA TGCGCCAGCAGCTTCGCAACCGGGGCCACCGGGGAGCTGTTTTTT. This encodes CASSFATGATGELFF. J is TRBJ2-2 and V is TRBV5-1; D assignment may be TRBD1 or TRBD2 (5 bases each). Germline assignment: CDR1 SGHRS and CDR2 YFSETQ. The V end was cut by 2 bases, the J end by 4 bases, with 12 bases between. The CDR3 has 15 amino acids.

The chain couples TRBV28 to TRBJ1-5, with D maybe TRBD1 (6 bases). V lost 6 bases to trimming and J lost 2 bases, with 17 bases between them. The V gene's germline CDR1 is MDHEN and CDR2 SYDVKM. The CDR3 is 16 amino acids. The chain's CDR3 is CASSPPTGIGNQPQHF. In nucleotides, the CDR3 is TGTGCCAGCAGCCCTCCTACAGGGATCGGCAATCAGCCCCAGCATTTT.

The chain combines TRBV5-1 with TRBJ2-3; D remains ambiguous. The CDR3 spans 12 residues. Per germline, CDR1 SGHRS and CDR2 YFSETQ. V was clipped by 5 bases and J by 6 bases, with 10 bases between them. CDR3 bases: TGCGCCAGCAGACCAGATTCGGATACGCAGTATTTT. Protein sequence: CASRPDSDTQYF.

V gene TRBV7-2 combines with J gene TRBJ1-1; the D is unclear. The ends were cut back, 3 bases at V and 1 base at J, with 6 bases in the middle. Germline lookup yields CDR1 SGHTA and CDR2 FQGNSA. There are 13 residues in the CDR3. The CDR3 is CASSLYPNTEAFF. The CDR3 coding sequence is TGTGCCAGCAGCTTGTACCCGAACACTGAAGCTTTCTTT.

The chain has TRBV19 and TRBJ1-1; TRBD1 is a possible D gene (6 bases). The CDR3 extends over 15 amino acids. The germline V gene encodes CDR1 LNHDA and CDR2 SQIVND (reference sequence). V was clipped by 6 bases and J by 0 bases, with 14 bases between them. The CDR3 DNA reads as TGTGCCAGTAGCCCCCAGGGGCGAATGAACACTGAAGCTTTCTTT. Protein product: CASSPQGRMNTEAFF.

The chain employs TRBV7-9 and TRBJ1-4, with D uncertain. CDR1 and CDR2 (germline): SEHNR, FQNEAQ (reference sequence). The CDR3 runs to 16 residues. Between the trimmed V and J ends, which lost 4 bases and 3 bases, there was a span of 15 bases. CDR3 in amino acids: CASSYSPGKANEKLFF. The DNA for the CDR3 is TGTGCCAGCAGCTATTCGCCGGGAAAAGCTAATGAAAAACTGTTTTTT. Filled out from reference TRBV7-9 and TRBJ1-4, the complete variable domain reads DTGVSQNPRHKITKRGQNVTFRCDPISEHNRLYWYRQTLGQGPEFLTYFQNEAQLEKSRLLSDRFSAERPKGSFSTLEIQRTEQGDSAMYLCASSYSPGKANEKLFFGSGTQLSVL.

This chain joins TRBV29-1 and TRBJ1-5; a possible D gene is TRBD1 (6 bases). The CDR3 spans 16 residues. From germline, CDR1 is SQVTM and CDR2 ANQGSEA. V was cut by 4 bases and J by 0 bases, with 16 bases left in between. Here the CDR3 reads CSVGERTVISNQPQHF. CDR3 coding DNA: TGCAGCGTTGGGGAAAGGACAGTTATTAGCAATCAGCCCCAGCATTTT.

V gene TRBV18 combines with J gene TRBJ2-2; no reliable D call. The CDR3 totals 13 residues. Germline V gene lookup returns CDR1 KGHSH and CDR2 LQKENI. V was pared by 1 base and J by 4 bases, with 4 bases between. The CDR3 spells CASSPLSTGELFF. As DNA, the CDR3 is TGTGCCAGCTCACCACTCTCCACCGGGGAGCTGTTTTTT.

The CDR3 spells CASSQGPSTATGYEQYF. CDR3 in DNA: TGCGCCAGCAGCCAGGGTCCGTCAACGGCCACGGGCTACGAGCAGTACTTC. The V and J genes are TRBV4-3 and TRBJ2-7; D is ambiguous. The length of the CDR3 is 17 residues. Germline CDR1 reads LGHNA; CDR2 reads YSLEER. V was shortened by 3 bases and J by 3 bases, with 21 bases between the two germline ends.

This clone was counted once. The chain uses TRBV27 and TRBJ2-7; 9 bases fit TRBD2. With V trimmed by 4 bases and J by 2 bases, 6 bases remained unmatched. Germline CDR1 reads MNHEY; CDR2 reads SMNVEV (reference sequence). The CDR3 sequence is 15 residues long. CDR3: CASSSTAGGTYEQYF. The CDR3 DNA follows: TGTGCCAGCAGTTCTACAGCGGGAGGAACCTACGAGCAGTACTTC.

The J gene is TRBJ1-2, the V gene TRBV27; perhaps TRBD1 as D (5 bases). The CDR3 consists of 14 residues. CDR1 is MNHEY and CDR2 is SMNVEV in the germline V gene (reference sequence). Deletions cut 4 bases from V and 3 bases from J, with 12 bases between. For the CDR3, the DNA is TGTGCCAGCAGTTCCCTGACAGAGTACTATGGCTACACCTTC. Encoded protein: CASSSLTEYYGYTF.

The chain couples TRBV30 to TRBJ2-5; possibly TRBD1 for D (5 bases). Trimming stripped 0 bases from V and 2 bases from J, with 10 bases between. Germline CDR1 and CDR2: GTSNPN and SVGIG (reference sequence). The CDR3 runs 14 residues. CDR3 residues: CAWSVRQGQETQYF. The CDR3 bases are TGTGCCTGGAGTGTACGGCAGGGACAAGAGACCCAGTACTTC. Complete variable domain (other parts from reference TRBV30 and TRBJ2-5): SQTIHQWPATLVQPVGSPLSLECTVEGTSNPNLYWYRQAAGRGLQLLFYSVGIGQISSEVPQNLSASRPQDRQFILSSKKLLLSDSGFYLCAWSVRQGQETQYFGPGTRLLVL.

This clone was seen more than once but under ten times. This rearrangement joins TRBV11-2 to TRBJ2-1; 9 bases are shared with TRBD2. Trimming at V came to 5 bases and at J to 9 bases, leaving 11 bases not matched to a gene. Germline V gives CDR1 SGHAT, CDR2 FQNNGV. The CDR3 runs to 15 residues. DNA of the CDR3: TGTGCCAGCAGCCGGGAGCCTAGCGGGAAGAGTGAGCAGTTCTTC. Amino acids: CASSREPSGKSEQFF. Filled out from reference TRBV11-2 and TRBJ2-1, the complete variable domain reads EAGVAQSPRYKIIEKRQSVAFWCNPISGHATLYWYQQILGQGPKLLIQFQNNGVVDDSQLPKDRFSAERLKGVDSTLKIQPAKLEDSAVYLCASSREPSGKSEQFFGPGTRLTVL.

The chain joins TRBV11-3 to TRBJ2-1; no reliable D call. The germline V and J ends were trimmed by 0 bases and 3 bases, with 9 bases remaining between them. This CDR3 contains 15 residues. Germline V gene sequence: CDR1 SGHNT, CDR2 YENEEA. This CDR3 is CASSLEGASYNEQFF. In DNA form, the CDR3 reads TGTGCCAGCAGCTTAGAAGGCGCCAGCTACAATGAGCAGTTCTTC.

This clone was recorded once. This sequence joins TRBV9 and TRBJ2-3; D uncertain. The CDR3 covers 14 residues. CDR1 is SGDLS, CDR2 YYNGEE, per germline. Between the trimmed V and J ends, which lost 0 bases and 2 bases, there was a span of 7 bases. The CDR3 region is CASSVVGDTDTQYF. CDR3 in DNA: TGTGCCAGCAGCGTAGTTGGGGACACAGATACGCAGTATTTT.

The chain is built from TRBV7-9 and TRBJ1-5; D unclear. Germline V gene data show CDR1 as SEHNR and CDR2 as FQNEAQ (reference sequence). Trimming left V 5 bases short and J 6 bases short, with 8 bases between. CDR3 length: 12 residues. The CDR3 DNA sequence: TGTGCCAGCAGCCCAGGAGTTCAGCCCCAGCATTTT. Its protein is CASSPGVQPQHF.

The genes are TRBV5-1 and TRBJ1-1, with 7 bases fitting TRBD1. CDR3 length: 15 residues. From germline, CDR1 is SGHRS and CDR2 YFSETQ. V lost 3 bases, J lost 1 base, and 6 bases stayed unmatched. This CDR3 reads CASSSLDRSNTEAFF. The CDR3 DNA reads TGCGCCAGCAGCTCATTGGACAGGTCGAACACTGAAGCTTTCTTT. Supplemented by reference TRBV5-1 and TRBJ1-1, the full variable domain reads KAGVTQTPRYLIKTRGQQVTLSCSPISGHRSVSWYQQTPGQGLQFLFEYFSETQRNKGNFPGRFSGRQFSNSRSEMNVSTLELGDSALYLCASSSLDRSNTEAFFGQGTRLTVV.

This chain joins TRBV19 and TRBJ1-5; TRBD1 agrees at 9 bases. The junction had 16 bases not matched to a gene; V was cut back by 9 bases and J by 4 bases. The germline V gene encodes CDR1 LNHDA and CDR2 SQIVND (reference sequence). This CDR3 has 17 amino acids. The CDR3 DNA reads TGTGCCAGCCGGGACAGGGTACTTTTAGGGCCAAATCAGCCCCAGCATTTT. Protein: CASRDRVLLGPNQPQHF.

This rearrangement joins TRBV6-6 to TRBJ2-7, with D possibly TRBD2 on 6 matching bases. Germline CDR1 reads MNHNY; CDR2 reads SVGAGI (reference sequence). V lost 0 bases, J lost 2 bases, and 11 bases lay in between. The CDR3 is 15 amino acids. The CDR3 here is CASSYSIADTYEQYF. The CDR3 DNA reads TGTGCCAGCAGTTACTCGATAGCGGACACCTACGAGCAGTACTTC.